The present TCR beta chain was sequenced within a study of blood T cell repertoires in COVID-19. Turning to the study itself: PBMCs, B-cell-depleted T cells, or T cells provided the cDNA or gDNA that made up the material.

Study processing details: Counts of nucleated cells, estimated from reference gene primer amplification, were obtained. The method was immunoSEQ multiplex PCR; TCRdb's version includes in-frame clones alone and lacks a portion of them. That table supplies the V and J calls and clone size; D and trimming were determined from the DNA. This sample has 150,000 to 200,000 clones, with around 84% found just once. The Seattle patients, enrolled during active infection, were followed longitudinally. CDR1 is MGHRA, CDR2 YSYEKL, per germline. V lost 0 bases to trimming and J lost 0 bases; unmatched junction nucleotides: 8. CDR3 length: 18 residues.

The sample was peripheral blood. The chain has TRBV4-1 and TRBJ1-3; TRBD1 matches 7 bases. The receptor was isolated from a woman in her 70s with COVID-19, enrolled during active disease. This CDR3 is CASSQEVAGGHSGNTIYF. The CDR3 region has the DNA TGCGCCAGCAGCCAAGAGGTGGCAGGGGGGCACTCTGGAAACACCATATATTTT.